The clone carrying this TCR beta chain was picked up many times. The antigen is unknown. The data originate from a study of neurological immune-mediated disorders. Between the trimmed V and J ends, which lost 2 bases and 3 bases, there was a span of 11 bases. CDR1 SGHKS and CDR2 YYEKEE come from the germline V gene (reference sequence). CDR3 length: 14 residues. General observations from the study: Grouping of repertoires by phylogeny put those of 18 of 34 multiple sclerosis patients into a single related-CDR3 cluster, a possible signature.

5'RACE generated cDNA with 10-nucleotide random UMIs. Sequencing runs each yielded over 160 million TCR-beta sequences from 15-18 subjects. TCRdb called the 5' RACE reads again in MiXCR, with one record for every CDR3 protein. The sample has 55,000 to 70,000 distinct CDR3 sequences; approximately 4.6% are singletons. For the unsorted libraries, 2 million PBMCs stored at -80 C served as input. The gene calls are TRBV5-5 and TRBJ1-2, with unresolved D. This receptor was obtained from a woman between 45 and 60 years old with multiple sclerosis. The sequenced material came from PBMCs. The CDR3 loop is CASSFPEKYYGYTF. The DNA for the CDR3 is TGTGCCAGCAGCTTTCCAGAAAAATACTATGGCTACACCTTC.